This section outlines one T cell receptor beta chain sequence together with its context. The source of the sample is a study of blood T cell repertoires in COVID-19. Study context: COVID-19 samples from acute and convalescent phases originated in the United States, Italy and Spain. PBMCs, B-cell-depleted T cells, or T cells were the source of the cDNA or gDNA that made up the material.

V lost 10 bases, J lost 5 bases, and 15 bases lay in between. Germline V gene data show CDR1 as ENHRY and CDR2 as SYGVKD. The CDR3 runs to 13 residues. As originally analysed: Quantification of nucleated cells was approximated via reference gene primer amplification. Method: immunoSEQ multiplex PCR; TCRdb's copy keeps in-frame clones and lacks some. V and J calls and clone size are copied from that table; D and trimming were computed from the DNA. The sample has roughly 92,000 clones, about nine tenths seen once. Sequencing was performed on peripheral blood. The V call is TRBV10-3, the J call TRBJ2-1; the D gene is possibly TRBD2 (5 bases). This receptor was obtained from a man in his forties or fifties with acute or convalescent COVID-19. The CDR3 is CASDDYPHNEQFF. CDR3 DNA sequence: TGTGCCAGCGACGACTATCCTCACAATGAGCAGTTCTTC.